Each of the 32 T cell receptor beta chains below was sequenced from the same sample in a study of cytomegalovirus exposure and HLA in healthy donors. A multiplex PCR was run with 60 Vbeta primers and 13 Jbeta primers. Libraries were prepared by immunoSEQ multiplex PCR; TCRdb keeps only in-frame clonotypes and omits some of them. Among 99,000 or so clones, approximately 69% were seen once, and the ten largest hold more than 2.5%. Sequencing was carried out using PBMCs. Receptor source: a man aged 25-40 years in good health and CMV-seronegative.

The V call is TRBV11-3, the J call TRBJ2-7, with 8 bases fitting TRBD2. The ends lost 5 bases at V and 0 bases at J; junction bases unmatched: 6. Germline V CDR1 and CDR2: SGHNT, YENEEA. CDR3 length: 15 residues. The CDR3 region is CASSSRGGSSYEQYF. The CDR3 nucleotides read TGTGCCAGCAGCAGTCGGGGGGGCAGCTCCTACGAGCAGTACTTC. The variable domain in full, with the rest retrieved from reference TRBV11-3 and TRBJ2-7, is EAGVVQSPRYKIIEKKQPVAFWCNPISGHNTLYWYLQNLGQGPELLIRYENEEAVDDSQLPKDRFSAERLKGVDSTLKIQPAELGDSAVYLCASSSRGGSSYEQYFGPGTRLTVT.

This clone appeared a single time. In nucleotides, the CDR3 is TGCGCCAGCAGCTTGGGGGTGACTAGCGGGAATGAGCAGTTCTTC. Protein sequence: CASSLGVTSGNEQFF. This sequence joins TRBV5-1 and TRBJ2-1, with TRBD2 identical over 10 bases. Germline-derived CDR1 and CDR2 are SGHRS and YFSETQ. Trimming at V came to 0 bases and at J to 7 bases, leaving 4 bases not matched to a gene. This CDR3 is 15 amino acids long.

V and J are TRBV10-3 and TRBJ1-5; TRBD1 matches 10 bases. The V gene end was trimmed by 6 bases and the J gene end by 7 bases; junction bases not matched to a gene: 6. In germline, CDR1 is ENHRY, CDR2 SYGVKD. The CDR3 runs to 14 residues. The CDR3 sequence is CAISPGTGVQPQHF. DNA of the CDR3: TGTGCCATCAGCCCCGGGACAGGGGTCCAGCCCCAGCATTTT.

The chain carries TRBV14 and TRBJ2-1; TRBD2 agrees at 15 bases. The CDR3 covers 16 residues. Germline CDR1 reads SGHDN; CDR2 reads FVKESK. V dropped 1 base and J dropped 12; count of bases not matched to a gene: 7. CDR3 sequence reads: CASSQVGLAGGQRQFF. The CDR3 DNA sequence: TGTGCCAGCAGCCAAGTGGGACTAGCGGGAGGTCAGAGGCAGTTCTTC.

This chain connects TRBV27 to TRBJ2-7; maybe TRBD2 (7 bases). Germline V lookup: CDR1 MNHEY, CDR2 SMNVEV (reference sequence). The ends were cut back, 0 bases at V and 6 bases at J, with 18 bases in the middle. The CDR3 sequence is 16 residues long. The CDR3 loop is CASSLSPGGRVGEQYF. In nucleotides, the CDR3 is TGTGCCAGCAGTTTATCACCGGGGGGCAGGGTAGGCGAGCAGTACTTC.

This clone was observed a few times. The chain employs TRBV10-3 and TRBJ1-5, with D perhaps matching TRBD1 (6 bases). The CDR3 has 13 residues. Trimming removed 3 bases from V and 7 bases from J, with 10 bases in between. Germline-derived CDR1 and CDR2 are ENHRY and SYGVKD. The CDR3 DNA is TGTGCCATCAGTGAAGTAGGACAGCAGCCCCAGCATTTT. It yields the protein CAISEVGQQPQHF.

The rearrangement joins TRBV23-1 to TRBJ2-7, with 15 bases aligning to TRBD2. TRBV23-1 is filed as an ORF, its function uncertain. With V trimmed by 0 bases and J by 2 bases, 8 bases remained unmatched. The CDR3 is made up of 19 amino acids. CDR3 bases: TGCGCCAGCAGTCAATCCCTACGGACTAGCGGGAGGGAAACCTACGAGCAGTACTTC. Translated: CASSQSLRTSGRETYEQYF.

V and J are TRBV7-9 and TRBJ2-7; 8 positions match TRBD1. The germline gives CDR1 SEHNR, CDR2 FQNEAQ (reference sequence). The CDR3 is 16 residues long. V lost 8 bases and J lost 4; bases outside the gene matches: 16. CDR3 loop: CASETGESQNPYEQYF. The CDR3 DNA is TGTGCCAGCGAGACAGGGGAATCCCAAAACCCTTACGAGCAGTACTTC.

The CDR3 DNA reads TGTGCCAGCAAAGTGGGGGCTGATGGCTACACCTTC. This codes for CASKVGADGYTF. The V gene is TRBV2, the J gene TRBJ1-2, with D possibly matching TRBD1 (6 bases). Looked up from germline, CDR1 is SNHLY and CDR2 is FYNNEI. Trimming stripped 7 bases from V and 6 bases from J, with 12 bases between. The CDR3 sequence is 12 residues long.

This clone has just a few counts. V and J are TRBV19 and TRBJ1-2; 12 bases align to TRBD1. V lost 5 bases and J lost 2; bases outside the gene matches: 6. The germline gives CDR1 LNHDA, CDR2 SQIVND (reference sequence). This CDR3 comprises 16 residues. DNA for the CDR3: TGTGCCAGTAGTCGGGACAGGGGGCCGGGGAACTATGGCTACACCTTC. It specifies CASSRDRGPGNYGYTF.

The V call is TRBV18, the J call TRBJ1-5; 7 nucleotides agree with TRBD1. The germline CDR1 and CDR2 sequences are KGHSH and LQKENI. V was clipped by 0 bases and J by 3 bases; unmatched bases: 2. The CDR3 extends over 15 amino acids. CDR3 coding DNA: TGTGCCAGCTCACCACCCGGACAGGCCAATCAGCCCCAGCATTTT. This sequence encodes CASSPPGQANQPQHF.

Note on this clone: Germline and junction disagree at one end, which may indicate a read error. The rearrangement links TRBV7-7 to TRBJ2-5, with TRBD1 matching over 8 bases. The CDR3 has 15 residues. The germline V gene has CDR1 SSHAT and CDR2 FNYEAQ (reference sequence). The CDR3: CASSPGQGSQETQYF. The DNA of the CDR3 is TGTGCTAGCAGCCCCGGACAGGGCTCCCAAGAGACCCAGTACTTC.

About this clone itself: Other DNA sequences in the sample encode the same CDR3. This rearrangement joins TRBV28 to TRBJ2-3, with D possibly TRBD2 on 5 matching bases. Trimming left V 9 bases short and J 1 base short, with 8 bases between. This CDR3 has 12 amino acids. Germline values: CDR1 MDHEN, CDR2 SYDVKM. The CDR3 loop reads CASKGGTDTQYF. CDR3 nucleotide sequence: TGTGCCAGTAAGGGAGGCACAGATACGCAGTATTTT. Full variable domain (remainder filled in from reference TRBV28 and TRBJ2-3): DVKVTQSSRYLVKRTGEKVFLECVQDMDHENMFWYRQDPGLGLRLIYFSYDVKMKEKGDIPEGYSVSREKKERFSLILESASTNQTSMYLCASKGGTDTQYFGPGTRLTVL.

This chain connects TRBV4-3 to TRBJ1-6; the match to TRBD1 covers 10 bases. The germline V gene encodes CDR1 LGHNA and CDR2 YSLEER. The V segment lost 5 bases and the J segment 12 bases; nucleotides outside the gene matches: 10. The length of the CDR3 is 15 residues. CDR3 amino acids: CASSSQVGQGLPLHF. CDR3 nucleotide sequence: TGCGCCAGCAGCTCCCAGGTGGGACAGGGGTTACCCCTCCACTTT.

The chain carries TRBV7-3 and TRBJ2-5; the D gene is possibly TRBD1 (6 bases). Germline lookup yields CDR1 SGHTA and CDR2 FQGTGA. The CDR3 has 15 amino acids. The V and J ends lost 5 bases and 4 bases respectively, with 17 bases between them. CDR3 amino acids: CASSKRGRGAETQYF. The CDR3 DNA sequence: TGTGCCAGCAGCAAGAGAGGCAGGGGAGCAGAGACCCAGTACTTC.

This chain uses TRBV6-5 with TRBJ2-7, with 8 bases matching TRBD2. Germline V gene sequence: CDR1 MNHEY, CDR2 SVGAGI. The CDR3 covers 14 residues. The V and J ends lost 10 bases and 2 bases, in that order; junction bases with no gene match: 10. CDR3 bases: TGTGCCACCATCAGCGGGAGAGGCCCCTACGAGCAGTACTTC. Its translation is CATISGRGPYEQYF.

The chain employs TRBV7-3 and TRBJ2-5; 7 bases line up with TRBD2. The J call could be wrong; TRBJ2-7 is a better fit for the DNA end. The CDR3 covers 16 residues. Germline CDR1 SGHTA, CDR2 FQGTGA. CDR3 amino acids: CASSLVTRELIYEQYF. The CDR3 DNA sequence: TGTGCCAGCAGCTTAGTAACGCGGGAGCTTATCTACGAGCAGTACTTC.

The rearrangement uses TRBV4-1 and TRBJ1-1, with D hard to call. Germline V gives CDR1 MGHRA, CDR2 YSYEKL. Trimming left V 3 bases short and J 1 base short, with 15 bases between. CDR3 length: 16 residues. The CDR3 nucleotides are TGCGCCAGCAGCCAGGGAGAGACACATCGGAACACTGAAGCTTTCTTT. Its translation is CASSQGETHRNTEAFF.

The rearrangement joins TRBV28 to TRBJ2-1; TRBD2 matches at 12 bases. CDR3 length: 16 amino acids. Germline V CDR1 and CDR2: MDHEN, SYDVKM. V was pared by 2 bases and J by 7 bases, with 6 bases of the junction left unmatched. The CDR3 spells CASSLDGTSGQNEQFF. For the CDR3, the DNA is TGTGCCAGCAGTTTAGATGGGACTAGCGGGCAGAATGAGCAGTTCTTC.

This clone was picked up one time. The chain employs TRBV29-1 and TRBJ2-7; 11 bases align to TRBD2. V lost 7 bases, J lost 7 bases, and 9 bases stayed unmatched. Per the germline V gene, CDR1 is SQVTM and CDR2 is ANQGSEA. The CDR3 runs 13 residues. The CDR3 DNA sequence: TGCAGCGGACTAGCGGGATTCTCGGGTGAGCAGTACTTC. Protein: CSGLAGFSGEQYF.

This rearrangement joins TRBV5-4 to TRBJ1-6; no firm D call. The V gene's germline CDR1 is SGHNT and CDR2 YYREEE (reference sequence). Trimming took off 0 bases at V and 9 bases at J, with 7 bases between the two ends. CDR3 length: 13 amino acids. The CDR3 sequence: CASSLGAGSPLHF. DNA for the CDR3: TGTGCCAGCAGCTTGGGGGCTGGTTCACCCCTCCACTTT. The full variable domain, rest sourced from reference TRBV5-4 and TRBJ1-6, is ETGVTQSPTHLIKTRGQQVTLRCSSQSGHNTVSWYQQALGQGPQFIFQYYREEENGRGNFPPRFSGLQFPNYSSELNVNALELDDSALYLCASSLGAGSPLHFGNGTRLTVT.

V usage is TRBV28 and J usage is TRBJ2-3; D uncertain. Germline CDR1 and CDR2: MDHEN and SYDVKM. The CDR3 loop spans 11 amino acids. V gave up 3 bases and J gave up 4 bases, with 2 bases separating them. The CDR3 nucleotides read TGTGCCAGCAGTTTCTCAGATACGCAGTATTTT. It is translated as CASSFSDTQYF.

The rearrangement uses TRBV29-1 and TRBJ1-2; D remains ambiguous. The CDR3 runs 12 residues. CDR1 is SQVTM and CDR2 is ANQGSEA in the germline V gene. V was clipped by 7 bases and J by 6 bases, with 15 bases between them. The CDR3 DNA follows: TGCAGCGCTCGCCCGGGTGGAGATGGCTACACCTTC. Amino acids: CSARPGGDGYTF.

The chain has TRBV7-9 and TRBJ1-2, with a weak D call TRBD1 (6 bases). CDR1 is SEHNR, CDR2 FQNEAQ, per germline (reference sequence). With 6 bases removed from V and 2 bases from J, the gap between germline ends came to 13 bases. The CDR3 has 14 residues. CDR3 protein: CASRAGEMNYGYTF. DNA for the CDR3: TGTGCCAGCAGGGCAGGGGAAATGAACTATGGCTACACCTTC.

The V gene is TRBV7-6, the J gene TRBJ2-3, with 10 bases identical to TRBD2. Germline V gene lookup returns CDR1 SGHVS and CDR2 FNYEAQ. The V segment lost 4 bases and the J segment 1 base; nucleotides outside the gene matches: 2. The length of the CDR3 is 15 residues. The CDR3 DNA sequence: TGTGCCAGCAGCTCTAGCGGGAGCGGCACAGATACGCAGTATTTT. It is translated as CASSSSGSGTDTQYF.

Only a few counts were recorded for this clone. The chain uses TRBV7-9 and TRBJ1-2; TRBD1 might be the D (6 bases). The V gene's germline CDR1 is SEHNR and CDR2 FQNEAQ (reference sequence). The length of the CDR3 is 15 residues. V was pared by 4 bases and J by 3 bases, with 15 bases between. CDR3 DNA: TGTGCCAGCAGCTCTGGGCAGGGGAGCTACTATGGCTACACCTTC. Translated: CASSSGQGSYYGYTF.

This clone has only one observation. This CDR3 reads CSVLKTSGSHEQYF. The CDR3 DNA sequence: TGCAGCGTTCTTAAGACTAGCGGGAGCCACGAGCAGTACTTC. This chain connects TRBV29-1 to TRBJ2-7; 12 bases fit TRBD2. The CDR3 is 14 residues long. Trimming at V came to 5 bases and at J to 5 bases, leaving 7 bases not matched to a gene. Looked up from germline, CDR1 is SQVTM and CDR2 is ANQGSEA.

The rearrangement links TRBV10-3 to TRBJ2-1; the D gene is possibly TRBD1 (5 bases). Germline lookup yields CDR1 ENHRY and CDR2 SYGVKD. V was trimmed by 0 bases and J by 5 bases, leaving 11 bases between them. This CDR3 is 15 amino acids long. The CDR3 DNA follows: TGTGCCATCAGTGAGTCTTTGGCAGGGAACAATGAGCAGTTCTTC. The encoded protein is CAISESLAGNNEQFF.

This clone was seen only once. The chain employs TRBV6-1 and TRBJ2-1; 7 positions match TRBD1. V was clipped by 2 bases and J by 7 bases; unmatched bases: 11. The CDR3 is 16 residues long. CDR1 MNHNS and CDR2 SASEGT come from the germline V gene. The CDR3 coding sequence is TGTGCCAGCAGTGAAATGAAACAGGGGTTCGGGAATGAGCAGTTCTTC. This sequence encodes CASSEMKQGFGNEQFF.

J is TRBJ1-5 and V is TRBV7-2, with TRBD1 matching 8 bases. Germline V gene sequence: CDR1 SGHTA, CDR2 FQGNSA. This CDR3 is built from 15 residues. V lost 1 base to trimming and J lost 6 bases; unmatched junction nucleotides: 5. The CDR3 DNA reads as TGTGCCAGCAGCTTAGATGGCACAGGGGGTCAGCCCCAGCATTTT. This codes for CASSLDGTGGQPQHF.

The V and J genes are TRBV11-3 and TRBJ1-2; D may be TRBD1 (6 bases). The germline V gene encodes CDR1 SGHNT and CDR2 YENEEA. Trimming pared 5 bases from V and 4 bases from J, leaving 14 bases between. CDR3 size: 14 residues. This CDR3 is CASSRGVQGYGYTF. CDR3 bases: TGTGCCAGCAGCCGAGGCGTACAGGGCTATGGCTACACCTTC.

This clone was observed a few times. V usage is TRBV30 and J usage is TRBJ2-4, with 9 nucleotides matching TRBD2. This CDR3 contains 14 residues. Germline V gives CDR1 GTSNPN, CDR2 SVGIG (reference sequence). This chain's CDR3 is CSVAGGLAKNIQYF. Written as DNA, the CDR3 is TGTTCCGTTGCGGGGGGGCTAGCCAAAAACATTCAGTACTTC.